This T cell receptor beta chain was sequenced during a study of technical replicates of blood from a handful of donors. Germline V gene sequence: CDR1 MRHNA, CDR2 SNTAGT. The V end lost 6 bases, the J end lost 0 bases, and 8 bases lay between the germline ends. The CDR3 covers 13 residues. Data came from immunoSEQ multiplex PCR; TCRdb stores just in-frame clones and leaves some out. The sample lists roughly 73,000 clones; 93% were seen once. What was sequenced was T cells isolated from PBMCs. This TCR came from a human donor in good health. The chain combines TRBV6-4 with TRBJ1-1; D remains unclear. The CDR3 loop is CASSRRLNTEAFF. In DNA, the CDR3 is TGTGCCAGCAGCCGGAGGTTGAACACTGAAGCTTTCTTT.